A single sample is the source of the 10 T cell receptor beta chains below, sequenced in a study of Graves' ophthalmopathy and Graves' hyperthyroidism. Amplifying from RNA transcripts, the study obtained TCR beta CDR3 regions. The first round was an RT-PCR with HTBI primers, and the second round was a multiplex PCR. One entry per CDR3 protein, called by TCRdb with MiXCR from the multiplex PCR reads. The profile covers 500,000 to 700,000 distinct CDR3 sequences, with under 40% appearing a single time and about 4.6% taken by the ten largest. The sample comprised peripheral blood or thyroid tissue (not recorded which). These receptors all stem from an adult man with Graves' hyperthyroidism.

The V call is TRBV7-9, the J call TRBJ2-7; D perhaps matches TRBD1 (6 bases). There are 12 residues in the CDR3. V lost 2 bases and J lost 6, with 8 bases in between. The germline V gene has CDR1 SEHNR and CDR2 FQNEAQ (reference sequence). The DNA for the CDR3 is TGTGCCAGCAGCTTAAGCAGGGGCGAGCAGTACTTC. It encodes CASSLSRGEQYF. Using reference TRBV7-9 and TRBJ2-7 for the parts outside the CDR3, the full variable domain is DTGVSQNPRHKITKRGQNVTFRCDPISEHNRLYWYRQTLGQGPEFLTYFQNEAQLEKSRLLSDRFSAERPKGSFSTLEIQRTEQGDSAMYLCASSLSRGEQYFGPGTRLTVT.

The genes are TRBV20-1 and TRBJ1-1, with D possibly matching TRBD1 (6 bases). CDR1 DFQATT and CDR2 SNEGSKA come from the germline V gene (reference sequence). The CDR3 extends over 12 amino acids. Trimming stripped 1 base from V and 11 bases from J, with 14 bases between. The DNA of the CDR3 is TGCAGTGCTAGAGTAGGGGGGGAAATGGCTTTCTTT. It codes for CSARVGGEMAFF.

The chain recombines TRBV6-1 with TRBJ2-5; the match to TRBD2 covers 9 bases. CDR1 is MNHNS, CDR2 SASEGT, per germline. CDR3 length: 16 residues. V lost 5 bases, J lost 8 bases, and 15 bases stayed unmatched. This CDR3 is CASSYSLAGLPGTQYF. CDR3 DNA: TGTGCCAGCAGTTATAGTCTAGCGGGGCTCCCAGGAACCCAGTACTTC.

The V gene is TRBV7-2, the J gene TRBJ2-2; TRBD1 aligns across 7 bases. J was trimmed by 4 bases and V by 3 bases; bases with no gene match: 5. CDR1 and CDR2 from the germline V gene are SGHTA and FQGNSA. The CDR3 covers 15 residues. The CDR3 DNA is TGTGCCAGCAGCTTCTACAGGGGATCCACCGGGGAGCTGTTTTTT. Its protein product is CASSFYRGSTGELFF.

This clonotype was recorded at least ten times. The gene calls are TRBV6-5 and TRBJ2-7; D uncertain. Germline V gene lookup returns CDR1 MNHEY and CDR2 SVGAGI. The V end was cut by 5 bases, the J end by 7 bases, with 6 bases between. The CDR3 is 10 residues long. The DNA of the CDR3 is TGTGCCAGCAGTGGCCGGGAGCAGTACTTC. Translation: CASSGREQYF.

This clonotype was counted at least ten times. V and J are TRBV19 and TRBJ1-4; no firm D call. Between the trimmed V and J ends, which lost 1 base and 0 bases, there was a span of 9 bases. Germline V gene lookup returns CDR1 LNHDA and CDR2 SQIVND (reference sequence). CDR3 length: 16 amino acids. As DNA, the CDR3 is TGTGCCAGTAGTATAGGGTCTGATACAACTAATGAAAAACTGTTTTTT. Its protein product is CASSIGSDTTNEKLFF. The complete variable domain, with remaining parts taken from reference TRBV19 and TRBJ1-4, reads DGGITQSPKYLFRKEGQNVTLSCEQNLNHDAMYWYRQDPGQGLRLIYYSQIVNDFQKGDIAEGYSVSREKKESFPLTVTSAQKNPTAFYLCASSIGSDTTNEKLFFGSGTQLSVL.

This clonotype was seen ten or more times. This rearrangement joins TRBV5-5 to TRBJ1-6, with 10 bases matching TRBD1. The CDR3 runs to 11 residues. V trimming: 4 bases; J trimming: 18 bases; junction bases outside the gene matches: 4. CDR1 SGHKS and CDR2 YYEKEE come from the germline V gene (reference sequence). CDR3: CASSGGTGDHF. CDR3 sequence (DNA): TGTGCCAGCAGCGGCGGGACAGGGGACCACTTT.

This clonotype was recorded many times. The chain joins TRBV6-5 to TRBJ2-7; 10 bases are shared with TRBD2. V dropped 2 bases and J dropped 5; count of bases not matched to a gene: 9. Germline CDR1 MNHEY, CDR2 SVGAGI. CDR3 length equals 16 residues. CDR3 DNA sequence: TGTGCCAGCAGTTACGCTAGCGGGAGCTGGCGGGACGAGCAGTACTTC. It yields the protein CASSYASGSWRDEQYF.

Concerning this clonotype itself: A read error is possible here, since a much larger clone lies one base away. The CDR3 DNA reads as TGTACCAGCAGCGTGGTCCCGGACCAGAACACTGAAGCTTTCTTT. It specifies CTSSVVPDQNTEAFF. V gene TRBV9 combines with J gene TRBJ1-1; no reliable D call. Germline CDR1 reads SGDLS; CDR2 reads YYNGEE. The CDR3 has 15 residues.

This clonotype was detected many times. This chain connects TRBV20-1 to TRBJ1-1, with D unresolved. V dropped 2 bases and J dropped 0 bases, with 7 bases sitting between them. Germline V gene data show CDR1 as DFQATT and CDR2 as SNEGSKA (reference sequence). The CDR3 covers 13 residues. CDR3 sequence reads: CSARPLLNTEAFF. In DNA form, the CDR3 reads TGCAGTGCTAGACCACTGCTGAACACTGAAGCTTTCTTT.